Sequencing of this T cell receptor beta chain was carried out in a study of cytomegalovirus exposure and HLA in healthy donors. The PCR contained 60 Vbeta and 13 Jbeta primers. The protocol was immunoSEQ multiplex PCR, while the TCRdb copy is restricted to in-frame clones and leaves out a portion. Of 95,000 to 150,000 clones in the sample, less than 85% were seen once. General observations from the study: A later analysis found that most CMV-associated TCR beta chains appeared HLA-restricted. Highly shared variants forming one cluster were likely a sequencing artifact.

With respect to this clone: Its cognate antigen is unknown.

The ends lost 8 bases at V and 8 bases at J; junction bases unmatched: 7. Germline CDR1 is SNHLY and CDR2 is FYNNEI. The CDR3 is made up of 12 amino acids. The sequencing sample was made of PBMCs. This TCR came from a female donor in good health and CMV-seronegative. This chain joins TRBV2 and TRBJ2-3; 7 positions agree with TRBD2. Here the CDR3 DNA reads TGTGCCAGCGGGGGGGACTTCCGTACGCAGTATTTT. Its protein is CASGGDFRTQYF. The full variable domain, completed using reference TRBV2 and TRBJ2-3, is EPEVTQTPSHQVTQMGQEVILRCVPISNHLYFYWYRQILGQKVEFLVSFYNNEISEKSEIFDDQFSVERPDGSNFTLKIRSTKLEDSAMYFCASGGDFRTQYFGPGTRLTVL.